One T cell receptor beta chain is described in this entry. The data originate from a study of blood T cell repertoires in COVID-19. For the study at large: Whether acute or convalescent, the COVID-19 samples came from the United States, Italy and Spain.

Under the authors' procedure: The assay estimated nucleated cells by amplifying reference gene primers. Libraries were prepared by immunoSEQ multiplex PCR; TCRdb keeps only in-frame clonotypes and omits some of them. V and J calls plus clone size are reproduced from that table; the DNA served to infer D and trimming. The repertoire holds tens of thousands of clones, with 87% as singletons. V lost 2 bases, J lost 1 base, and 16 bases stayed unmatched. Germline assignment: CDR1 SGHTS and CDR2 YDEGEE. This CDR3 has 20 residues. Input material: peripheral blood. The rearrangement joins TRBV5-8 to TRBJ1-3; 9 nucleotides agree with TRBD1. This TCR came from a man aged 55 to 70 with acute or convalescent COVID-19. The CDR3: CASSFLGLTGTGNSGNTIYF. The CDR3 DNA sequence: TGTGCCAGCAGCTTTCTGGGGTTGACAGGGACAGGGAATTCTGGAAACACCATATATTTT. The variable domain in full, completed from reference TRBV5-8 and TRBJ1-3, reads EAGVTQSPTHLIKTRGQQATLRCSPISGHTSVYWYQQALGLGLQFLLWYDEGEERNRGNFPPRFSGRQFPNYSSELNVNALELEDSALYLCASSFLGLTGTGNSGNTIYFGEGSWLTVV.